These 10 T cell receptor beta chains share one sample of origin, sequenced in a study of blood T cells in healthy people across ages. Sample-barcoded 5' priming and a J-beta primer mix drove a second PCR of about 6 to 11 cycles. One entry per CDR3 protein results from TCRdb running MiXCR on the 5' RACE reads. This sample has around 1,000,000 distinct CDR3 sequences, with approximately 25% found just once. These data also formed part of another study, on T cells of mothers and their children.

The specimen was blood. These receptors were collected from a girl aged 2-10 years in good health.

The gene calls are TRBV7-2 and TRBJ1-3; D gene uncertain. This CDR3 comprises 15 residues. Per germline, CDR1 SGHTA and CDR2 FQGNSA. The V end lost 6 bases, the J end lost 0 bases, and 12 bases lay between the germline ends. The CDR3 coding sequence is TGTGCCAGCAGAAAAGACGGAGACTCTGGAAACACCATATATTTT. Residues: CASRKDGDSGNTIYF.

Notes on this clonotype: One junction end does not reproduce the germline sequence, and a read error may be involved. The chain links TRBV3-1 to TRBJ2-5; tentatively, D is TRBD2 (6 bases). CDR3 length: 14 amino acids. CDR1 and CDR2 from the germline V gene are LGHDT and YNNKEL (reference sequence). The CDR3 sequence: CASSLRLVLETQYF. The CDR3 DNA sequence: TGCGCCAGCAGCCTCCGACTAGTCTTGGAGACCCAGTACTTC.

The rearrangement links TRBV7-6 to TRBJ2-3, with D possibly being TRBD2 (6 bases). This CDR3 is 16 amino acids long. Germline V gene lookup returns CDR1 SGHVS and CDR2 FNYEAQ. Deletions cut 0 bases from V and 2 bases from J, with 12 bases between. The CDR3 nucleotides read TGTGCCAGCAGCTTAGCGATCGGGGGAGCCACAGATACGCAGTATTTT. Protein product: CASSLAIGGATDTQYF.

This clonotype appeared a few times. This chain joins TRBV10-3 and TRBJ2-3; D may be TRBD2 (7 bases). CDR1 and CDR2 (germline): ENHRY, SYGVKD. V shed 6 bases and J shed 4 bases, with 17 bases lying between them. CDR3 length: 15 amino acids. This chain's CDR3 is CAIRQGGASADTQYF. The CDR3 nucleotides are TGTGCCATCAGACAGGGAGGGGCCTCGGCAGATACGCAGTATTTT.

This clonotype has more than one count but fewer than ten. The rearrangement joins TRBV7-6 to TRBJ1-4, with D unclear. V was pared by 5 bases and J by 5 bases, with 12 bases between. The CDR3 runs to 14 residues. Germline loops: CDR1 SGHVS, CDR2 FNYEAQ. The CDR3 spells CASSQLTGNEKLFF. As DNA, the CDR3 is TGTGCCAGCAGCCAGCTGACGGGGAATGAAAAACTGTTTTTT.

The chain couples TRBV18 to TRBJ1-6, with a weak D call TRBD1 (5 bases). The CDR3 sequence is 15 residues long. Germline V lookup: CDR1 KGHSH, CDR2 LQKENI. V lost 3 bases and J 10 bases, leaving 16 bases between the germline ends. CDR3 amino acids: CASSPRQGEGSPLHF. CDR3 bases: TGTGCCAGCTCACCTCGTCAGGGAGAAGGCTCACCCCTCCACTTT.

V usage is TRBV28 and J usage is TRBJ2-5; a possible D gene is TRBD1 (5 bases). This CDR3 has 12 residues. With 8 bases removed from V and 5 bases from J, the gap between germline ends came to 12 bases. Looked up from germline, CDR1 is MDHEN and CDR2 is SYDVKM. The CDR3 DNA reads as TGTGCCAGCGGTGGGGCCCCGGAGACCCAGTACTTC. As protein: CASGGAPETQYF. The full variable domain, with the rest looked up from reference TRBV28 and TRBJ2-5, is DVKVTQSSRYLVKRTGEKVFLECVQDMDHENMFWYRQDPGLGLRLIYFSYDVKMKEKGDIPEGYSVSREKKERFSLILESASTNQTSMYLCASGGAPETQYFGPGTRLLVL.

This clonotype has just a few counts. V and J are TRBV11-2 and TRBJ2-1, with TRBD1 matching 11 bases. Germline values: CDR1 SGHAT, CDR2 FQNNGV. The CDR3 loop spans 15 amino acids. V was pared by 5 bases and J by 6 bases, with 6 bases of the junction left unmatched. CDR3 amino acids: CASSGRDRGGNEQFF. The CDR3 DNA sequence: TGTGCCAGCAGCGGCCGGGACAGGGGGGGCAATGAGCAGTTCTTC.

This clonotype was recorded a few times. V is TRBV12-3 or TRBV12-4 and J is TRBJ2-5; 9 nucleotides match TRBD1. The end of the DNA aligns better with TRBJ2-1, so the J call may be wrong. The CDR3 is made up of 13 amino acids. The CDR3 DNA sequence: TGTGCCAGCAGTTCCGACAGGGGGGTTGAGCAGTTCTTC. Translation: CASSSDRGVEQFF.

The J gene is TRBJ1-5, the V gene TRBV6-6; TRBD1 is a possible D gene (5 bases). Trimming took 1 base from V and 6 from J, leaving 10 bases between them. There are 14 residues in the CDR3. The V gene's germline CDR1 is MNHNY and CDR2 SVGAGI (reference sequence). As DNA, the CDR3 is TGTGCCAGCAGTTACTGGGGGGAGGGTCAGCCCCAGCATTTT. Encoded protein: CASSYWGEGQPQHF.